This T cell receptor beta chain is from a study of cytomegalovirus exposure and HLA in healthy donors. Study-level background: Tens of millions of unique TCR sequences came from HLA-typed donors in an early release. Findings and limits, study-wide: There were a few CMV-associated chains whose specificity for CMV antigens was confirmed in vitro. It was shown in a later analysis that HLA-associated TCR beta chains were more clonally expanded than other, equally common chains. Donors belonging to an Asian-associated ancestry cluster reportedly showed fewer N-insertions in productive TCRs than the roughly 680-donor mean, according to what a later analysis found.

Concerning this clone: The antigen remains unidentified.

PCR involved 60 Vbeta and 13 Jbeta primers. Clones were read by immunoSEQ multiplex PCR, and TCRdb kept only the in-frame ones, dropping some. The data show roughly 140,000 clones, 75% to 80% seen once. In germline, CDR1 is SGHTA, CDR2 FQGTGA. V lost 6 bases and J lost 7; bases outside the gene matches: 6. This CDR3 comprises 14 residues. This sequence joins TRBV7-3 and TRBJ1-6; TRBD1 aligns across 7 bases. The source of this sequence is a man aged 40-55 years in good health and CMV-seropositive. Input material: PBMCs. DNA of the CDR3: TGTGCCAGCAGTACCGGACAGGAGAATTCACCCCTCCACTTT. As protein: CASSTGQENSPLHF.